The next 19 T cell receptor beta chains were all read from a single sample in a study of monozygotic twins with inflammatory bowel disease. TCRdb re-called the 5' RACE reads; one entry per CDR3 protein, DNA not given. Found here are approximately 340,000 distinct CDR3 sequences; the top ten clones hold 2%. Sequences were obtained from blood. Receptors were obtained from a human donor with ulcerative colitis or Crohn's disease, or a healthy co-twin of an affected twin (not recorded which).

The chain links TRBV11-3 to TRBJ2-7; TCRdb calls TRBD1, which cannot be checked without DNA. The germline gives CDR1 SGHNT, CDR2 YENEEA. The CDR3 is 13 amino acids. The CDR3 loop is CASSPTGENEQYF.

The chain links TRBV7-9 to TRBJ2-5; TCRdb gives TRBD1 as the D gene, but with no DNA this cannot be confirmed. This CDR3 region has 14 residues. Germline values: CDR1 SEHNR, CDR2 FQNEAQ (reference sequence). CDR3 loop: CASSLGTGEKTQYF.

The rearrangement joins TRBV12-3 or TRBV12-4 to TRBJ2-5; the D gene TCRdb calls, TRBD1, cannot be checked with no DNA. CDR3 length: 15 residues. This CDR3 is CASSSRDRGLQTQYF.

The rearrangement links TRBV10-3 to TRBJ2-3; the TCRdb call, TRBD1, lacks DNA for checking. CDR3 length: 14 residues. The germline gives CDR1 ENHRY, CDR2 SYGVKD. The CDR3 here is CAISRQEITDTQYF.

The chain is built from TRBV29-1 and TRBJ2-5. The CDR3 is 14 amino acids. The germline CDR1 and CDR2 sequences are SQVTM and ANQGSEA. CDR3 sequence: CSVEALRRTETQYF. The full variable domain, completed using reference TRBV29-1 and TRBJ2-5, is SAVISQKPSRDICQRGTSLTIQCQVDSQVTMMFWYRQQPGQSLTLIATANQGSEATYESGFVIDKFPISRPNLTFSTLTVSNMSPEDSSIYLCSVEALRRTETQYFGPGTRLLVL.

V and J are TRBV28 and TRBJ2-7; the TCRdb call, TRBD1, lacks DNA for checking. CDR3 size: 15 residues. Germline values: CDR1 MDHEN, CDR2 SYDVKM. The CDR3 loop is CASTPVGYPTYEQYF. Filled out from reference TRBV28 and TRBJ2-7, the complete variable domain reads DVKVTQSSRYLVKRTGEKVFLECVQDMDHENMFWYRQDPGLGLRLIYFSYDVKMKEKGDIPEGYSVSREKKERFSLILESASTNQTSMYLCASTPVGYPTYEQYFGPGTRLTVT.

This chain uses TRBV5-1 with TRBJ1-3; TCRdb indicates TRBD1, and absent DNA this call remains unverified. The CDR3 is 16 residues long. CDR1 SGHRS and CDR2 YFSETQ come from the germline V gene. Here the CDR3 reads CASSFSPGADGNTIYF.

The chain has TRBV28 and TRBJ2-7; TCRdb's assignment of TRBD1 cannot be checked, as there is no DNA. CDR3 size: 13 residues. Germline CDR1 reads MDHEN; CDR2 reads SYDVKM. CDR3 protein: CASTWGYSDEQYF. Filled out from reference TRBV28 and TRBJ2-7, the complete variable domain reads DVKVTQSSRYLVKRTGEKVFLECVQDMDHENMFWYRQDPGLGLRLIYFSYDVKMKEKGDIPEGYSVSREKKERFSLILESASTNQTSMYLCASTWGYSDEQYFGPGTRLTVT.

The rearrangement links TRBV7-2 to TRBJ2-1; as DNA is missing, the TRBD1 call by TCRdb cannot be tested. The CDR3 is 17 residues long. Germline CDR1 and CDR2: SGHTA and FQGNSA. The CDR3 spells CASSFPQLGAVYNEQFF.

The genes are TRBV23-1 and TRBJ2-7; TCRdb's assignment of TRBD2 cannot be checked, as there is no DNA. TRBV23-1 is flagged as an ORF with uncertain function. The CDR3 is 14 amino acids. CDR3 in amino acids: CASSHEERGYEQYF.

The J gene is TRBJ2-3, the V gene TRBV5-5. CDR3 length: 13 amino acids. Germline CDR1 is SGHKS and CDR2 is YYEKEE (reference sequence). This CDR3 is CASSLDRIDTQYF.

V gene TRBV20-1 combines with J gene TRBJ1-5. The V gene's germline CDR1 is DFQATT and CDR2 SNEGSKA (reference sequence). This CDR3 region has 15 residues. The chain's CDR3 is CSAKIAENSNQPQHF.

This sequence joins TRBV7-9 and TRBJ2-1; TCRdb proposes TRBD1, but this gene call is untestable without DNA. Germline values: CDR1 SEHNR, CDR2 FQNEAQ (reference sequence). The CDR3 has 17 amino acids. The CDR3 region is CASSDETGTVYPQQQFF.

The chain links TRBV28 to TRBJ2-1. Germline assignment: CDR1 MDHEN and CDR2 SYDVKM. The CDR3 is 15 residues long. The chain's CDR3 is CASSLYRSSYNEQFF.

This chain joins TRBV10-3 and TRBJ2-3; absent DNA, TCRdb's TRBD1 call cannot be checked. The CDR3 extends over 13 amino acids. Germline V gene data show CDR1 as ENHRY and CDR2 as SYGVKD. CDR3 protein: CAISPGQGVTQYF.

The rearrangement uses TRBV4-2 and TRBJ1-2; absent DNA, TCRdb's TRBD1 call cannot be checked. The CDR3 has 15 residues. Germline CDR1 and CDR2: LGHNA and YNFKEQ. This CDR3 reads CASSQEVTGFYGYTF.

The chain couples TRBV12-3 or TRBV12-4 to TRBJ2-4; TCRdb lists TRBD1, though no DNA is available to test this call. The CDR3 extends over 15 amino acids. The CDR3 reads CASSRQGQGENIQYF.

The rearrangement uses TRBV15 and TRBJ2-2; TCRdb's D call of TRBD1 is untestable without DNA. This CDR3 is 16 amino acids long. CDR1 and CDR2 from the germline V gene are LNHNV and YYDKDF (reference sequence). CDR3 loop: CATSRLGQGNTGELFF.

The chain joins TRBV20-1 to TRBJ2-3; TCRdb's D gene call, TRBD2, goes unchecked for lack of DNA. The CDR3 extends over 19 amino acids. The germline V gene has CDR1 DFQATT and CDR2 SNEGSKA (reference sequence). The chain's CDR3 is CSARLPGLAGGRGTDTQYF.